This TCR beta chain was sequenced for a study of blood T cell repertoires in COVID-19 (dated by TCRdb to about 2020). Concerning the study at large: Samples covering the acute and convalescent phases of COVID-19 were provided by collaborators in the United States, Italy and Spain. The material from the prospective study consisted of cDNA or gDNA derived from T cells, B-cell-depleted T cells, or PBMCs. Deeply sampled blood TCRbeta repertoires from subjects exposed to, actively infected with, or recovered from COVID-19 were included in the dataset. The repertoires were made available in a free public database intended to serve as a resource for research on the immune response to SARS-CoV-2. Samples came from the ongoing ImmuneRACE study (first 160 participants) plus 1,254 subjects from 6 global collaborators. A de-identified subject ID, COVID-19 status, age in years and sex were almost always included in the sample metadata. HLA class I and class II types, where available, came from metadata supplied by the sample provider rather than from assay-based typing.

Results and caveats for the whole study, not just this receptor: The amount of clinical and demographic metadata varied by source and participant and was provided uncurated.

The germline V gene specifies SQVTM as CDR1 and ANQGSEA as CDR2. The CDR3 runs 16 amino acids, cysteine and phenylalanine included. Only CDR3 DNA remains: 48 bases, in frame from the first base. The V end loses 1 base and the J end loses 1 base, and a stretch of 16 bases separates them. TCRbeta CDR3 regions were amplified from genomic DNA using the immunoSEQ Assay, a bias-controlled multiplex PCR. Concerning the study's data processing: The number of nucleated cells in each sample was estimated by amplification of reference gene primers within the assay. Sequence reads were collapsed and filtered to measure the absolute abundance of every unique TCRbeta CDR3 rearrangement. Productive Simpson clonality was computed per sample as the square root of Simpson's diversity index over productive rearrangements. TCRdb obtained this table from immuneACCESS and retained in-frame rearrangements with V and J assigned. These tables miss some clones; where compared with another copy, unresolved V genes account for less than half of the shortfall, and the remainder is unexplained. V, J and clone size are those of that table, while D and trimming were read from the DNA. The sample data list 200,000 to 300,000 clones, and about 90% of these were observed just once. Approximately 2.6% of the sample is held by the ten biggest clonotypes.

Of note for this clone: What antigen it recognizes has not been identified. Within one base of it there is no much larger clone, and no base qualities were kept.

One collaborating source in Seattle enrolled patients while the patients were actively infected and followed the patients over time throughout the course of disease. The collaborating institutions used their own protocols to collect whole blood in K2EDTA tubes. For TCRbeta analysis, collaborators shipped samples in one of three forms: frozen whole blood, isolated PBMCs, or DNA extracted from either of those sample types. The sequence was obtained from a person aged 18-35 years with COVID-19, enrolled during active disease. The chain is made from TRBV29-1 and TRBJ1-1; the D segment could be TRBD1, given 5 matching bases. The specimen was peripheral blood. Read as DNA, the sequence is TGCAGCGTTGAAGCCACAGGTACAGGAAAGAACACTGAAGCTTTCTTT. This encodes CSVEATGTGKNTEAFF.